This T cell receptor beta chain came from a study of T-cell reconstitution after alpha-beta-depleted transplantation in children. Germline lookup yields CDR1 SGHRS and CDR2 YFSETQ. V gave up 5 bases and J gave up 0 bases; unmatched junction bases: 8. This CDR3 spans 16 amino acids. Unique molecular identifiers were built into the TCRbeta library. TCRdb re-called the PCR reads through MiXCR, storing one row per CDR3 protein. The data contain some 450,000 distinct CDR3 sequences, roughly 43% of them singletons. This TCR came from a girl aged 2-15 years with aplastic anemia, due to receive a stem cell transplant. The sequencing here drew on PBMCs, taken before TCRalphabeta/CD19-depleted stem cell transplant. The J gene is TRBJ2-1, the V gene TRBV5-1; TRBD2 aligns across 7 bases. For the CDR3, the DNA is TGCGCCAGCAGTATAGCGGGTCGAAGCTCCTACAATGAGCAGTTCTTC. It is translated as CASSIAGRSSYNEQFF.